This is a list of T cell receptor beta chains from one sample in a study of T cells after yellow fever vaccination. TCRdb re-called the 5' RACE reads with MiXCR, one entry per CDR3 protein. The table has 400,000 or so distinct CDR3 sequences, 18% seen once; the top ten hold 15% to 20%. The source material was PBMCs, sampled before the yellow fever booster vaccination. The receptors were sampled from a man younger than 35 who received the YFV17D yellow fever vaccine. The conserved cysteine and the conserved F or W are not part of the CDR3 here. The order of the fields is V gene, J gene, CDR3 protein.

V: TRBV7-2
J: TRBJ1-5
CDR3: ASSLRPLGGIMGNQPQH

V: TRBV20-1
J: TRBJ2-2
CDR3: SANGVNTGELF

V: TRBV6-4
J: TRBJ2-3
CDR3: ASSEGLKGTDTQY

V: TRBV30
J: TRBJ1-1
CDR3: AWSSRNGAEAF

V: TRBV11-1
J: TRBJ1-2
CDR3: ASLPGGDDYGYT

V: TRBV15
J: TRBJ2-3
CDR3: ATSRGAARVVRTDTQY

V: TRBV4-1
J: TRBJ1-6
CDR3: ASSHLRQGRNSPLH

V: TRBV7-3
J: TRBJ2-1
CDR3: ASSLMGTSGGYNEQF

V: TRBV6-2/TRBV6-3
J: TRBJ2-1
CDR3: ASRSRDRGHNEQF

V: TRBV4-1
J: TRBJ1-1
CDR3: ASSQAGTYINTEAF

V: TRBV20-1
J: TRBJ2-3
CDR3: SARDPRVTDTQY

V: TRBV4-2
J: TRBJ2-5
CDR3: ASSQGDQASETQY

V: TRBV14
J: TRBJ2-3
CDR3: ASEAAGLRDTQY

V: TRBV7-2
J: TRBJ2-6
CDR3: ASSQSRGDRDPTGANVLT

V: TRBV20-1
J: TRBJ1-2
CDR3: SASAGTPELLYGYT

V: TRBV6-1
J: TRBJ2-1
CDR3: ASTQDRANNEQF

V: TRBV6-5
J: TRBJ2-7
CDR3: ASREDRLAGVEQY

V: TRBV6-5
J: TRBJ2-5
CDR3: ASTPGFQETQY

V: TRBV5-5
J: TRBJ1-1
CDR3: ASSWPGAEAF

V: TRBV6-1
J: TRBJ2-4
CDR3: ASSVGQGNKNIQY

V: TRBV5-1
J: TRBJ1-1
CDR3: ASREVQGTEAF

V: TRBV5-1
J: TRBJ2-3
CDR3: ASSGYGSSTDTQY

V: TRBV18
J: TRBJ2-5
CDR3: ASSPAGWETQY

V: TRBV7-9
J: TRBJ2-2
CDR3: ASSLVVYTGELF

V: TRBV7-2
J: TRBJ2-7
CDR3: ASSNDGVSYEQY

V: TRBV28
J: TRBJ1-2
CDR3: ASTRALDYGYT

V: TRBV2
J: TRBJ1-1
CDR3: ASSEQGVEAF

V: TRBV19
J: TRBJ1-1
CDR3: ASRIMGNTEAF

V: TRBV10-3
J: TRBJ2-5
CDR3: AIKGGGEETQY

V: TRBV7-2
J: TRBJ1-3
CDR3: ASSLAGLQGSGNTIY

V: TRBV6-2/TRBV6-3
J: TRBJ1-1
CDR3: ASSFIQGASENTEAF

V: TRBV5-1
J: TRBJ2-5
CDR3: ASSPLRGTSGGETQY

V: TRBV29-1
J: TRBJ2-5
CDR3: SVGHGTQETQY

V: TRBV5-5
J: TRBJ2-2
CDR3: ASSLALRRVAGGTGELF

V: TRBV6-5
J: TRBJ2-7
CDR3: ASSYSPRTVVTEQY

V: TRBV6-2/TRBV6-3
J: TRBJ1-5
CDR3: ASSSWGDQPQH

V: TRBV9
J: TRBJ1-1
CDR3: ASSVMGQRGTEAF

V: TRBV5-5
J: TRBJ1-2
CDR3: ASSLERVSGYT

V: TRBV12-3/TRBV12-4
J: TRBJ2-3
CDR3: ASSPQGGLTDTQY

V: TRBV29-1
J: TRBJ2-3
CDR3: SVDEPLAGGDTQY

V: TRBV5-6
J: TRBJ2-5
CDR3: ASSLESETQY

V: TRBV6-5
J: TRBJ2-2
CDR3: ASSRSPPRQGAGELF

V: TRBV5-1
J: TRBJ2-5
CDR3: ASSKGGTKETQY

V: TRBV7-2
J: TRBJ2-5
CDR3: AYSRTGGETQY